Below are 14 T cell receptor beta chains sequenced from a single sample in a study of blood T cell repertoires in COVID-19. Measured with immunoSEQ multiplex PCR; TCRdb has only the in-frame clones, and not every one. The data contain about 140,000 clones, over 70% of them singletons. Material: peripheral blood. The receptors were sampled from a man between 65 and 85 years old who had recovered from COVID-19.

The chain joins TRBV30 to TRBJ2-7; weak D call: TRBD1 (6 bases). The CDR3 loop spans 14 amino acids. The ends were cut back, 5 bases at V and 0 bases at J, with 14 bases in the middle. Germline loops: CDR1 GTSNPN, CDR2 SVGIG (reference sequence). In DNA form, the CDR3 reads TGTGCCTGGGAGGGACAATCAGACTCCTACGAGCAGTACTTC. This sequence encodes CAWEGQSDSYEQYF. The variable domain in full, with the rest retrieved from reference TRBV30 and TRBJ2-7, is SQTIHQWPATLVQPVGSPLSLECTVEGTSNPNLYWYRQAAGRGLQLLFYSVGIGQISSEVPQNLSASRPQDRQFILSSKKLLLSDSGFYLCAWEGQSDSYEQYFGPGTRLTVT.

CDR3 amino acids: CASSSNPSGRSTEQFF. The CDR3 DNA follows: TGCGCCAGCAGCTCCAATCCTAGCGGGAGGAGTACTGAGCAGTTCTTC. The chain couples TRBV5-1 to TRBJ2-1, with 11 positions matching TRBD2. From germline, CDR1 is SGHRS and CDR2 YFSETQ. This CDR3 has 16 residues. V dropped 3 bases and J dropped 9; count of bases not matched to a gene: 11.

The CDR3 reads CASSLTGDGSPLHF. CDR3 nucleotide sequence: TGTGCCAGCAGCCTGACAGGGGATGGTTCACCCCTCCACTTT. The J gene is TRBJ1-6, the V gene TRBV2; TRBD1 matches at 8 bases. V trimming: 6 bases; J trimming: 9 bases; junction bases outside the gene matches: 7. CDR3 length: 14 amino acids. Germline assignment: CDR1 SNHLY and CDR2 FYNNEI.

CDR3 coding DNA: TGTGCCAGCAGCCCGAGGGTGGGAATGAACACTGAAGCTTTCTTT. Residues: CASSPRVGMNTEAFF. This chain connects TRBV11-1 to TRBJ1-1, with unresolved D. The CDR3 is 15 residues long. In germline, CDR1 is SGHAT, CDR2 FQDESV (reference sequence). V was pared by 5 bases and J by 0 bases, with 13 bases between.

The chain has TRBV3-1 (or the pseudogene TRBV3-2) and TRBJ1-3, with D maybe TRBD1 (6 bases). V was shortened by 0 bases and J by 0 bases, with 12 bases between the two germline ends. The CDR3 has 17 amino acids. Germline loops: CDR1 LGHDT, CDR2 YNNKEL (reference sequence). The CDR3 loop reads CASSQDLGGHSGNTIYF. In nucleotides, the CDR3 is TGTGCCAGCAGCCAAGATCTTGGGGGCCACTCTGGAAACACCATATATTTT.

The chain employs TRBV19 and TRBJ1-1; D not resolved. Trimming removed 5 bases from V and 4 bases from J, with 11 bases in between. The V gene's germline CDR1 is LNHDA and CDR2 SQIVND (reference sequence). This CDR3 comprises 13 residues. The CDR3 DNA follows: TGTGCCAGTAGTGATCGACGGAGCACTGAAGCTTTCTTT. It codes for CASSDRRSTEAFF.

This sequence joins TRBV2 and TRBJ2-1; 7 bases are shared with TRBD2. V was pared by 6 bases and J by 2 bases, with 7 bases of the junction left unmatched. The CDR3 is 15 amino acids. Germline V gene sequence: CDR1 SNHLY, CDR2 FYNNEI. The CDR3 loop is CASRQGLEPYNEQFF. DNA of the CDR3: TGTGCCAGCAGACAAGGACTAGAACCCTACAATGAGCAGTTCTTC.

V and J are TRBV29-1 and TRBJ2-7; D is uncertain. V was cut by 6 bases and J by 2 bases, with 14 bases left in between. CDR3 length: 13 amino acids. Germline values: CDR1 SQVTM, CDR2 ANQGSEA. The CDR3 loop is CSVKFDSTYEQYF. In nucleotides, the CDR3 is TGCAGCGTCAAATTCGACTCGACCTACGAGCAGTACTTC.

CDR3 bases: TGTGCCAGCAGTTACTCATTTTTGGCAGGGTCCTACGAGCAGTACTTC. Translation gives CASSYSFLAGSYEQYF. This chain connects TRBV6-5 to TRBJ2-7, with D perhaps TRBD1 (5 bases). Germline V gives CDR1 MNHEY, CDR2 SVGAGI. V dropped 0 bases and J dropped 1 base, with 13 bases sitting between them. CDR3 size: 16 residues.

The chain links TRBV29-1 to TRBJ2-1, with D perhaps matching TRBD1 (6 bases). V was shortened by 2 bases and J by 4 bases, with 18 bases between the two germline ends. Germline values: CDR1 SQVTM, CDR2 ANQGSEA. CDR3 length: 16 amino acids. The CDR3 protein is CSVEYGTVGQYNEQFF. The CDR3 coding sequence is TGCAGCGTTGAATATGGGACCGTAGGACAGTACAATGAGCAGTTCTTC.

The chain combines TRBV7-9 with TRBJ1-1, with D perhaps matching TRBD1 (5 bases). This CDR3 contains 14 residues. Germline V gene sequence: CDR1 SEHNR, CDR2 FQNEAQ (reference sequence). Trimming shortened V by 1 base and J by 2 bases, and 8 bases separated the two germline ends. As DNA, the CDR3 is TGTGCCAGCAGCTTAGGGGGCGCAAACACTGAAGCTTTCTTT. Residues: CASSLGGANTEAFF.

This clone was counted a few times. V and J are TRBV15 and TRBJ2-1; 8 nucleotides line up with TRBD2. This CDR3 spans 17 amino acids. CDR1 is LNHNV and CDR2 is YYDKDF in the germline V gene (reference sequence). J gave up 2 bases and V 3 bases, and 9 bases lay outside the gene matches. The CDR3 sequence is CATSSLPGGGPYNEQFF. CDR3 DNA sequence: TGTGCCACCAGCAGCCTTCCGGGGGGGGGCCCCTACAATGAGCAGTTCTTC.

The rearrangement links TRBV7-9 to TRBJ2-6, with TRBD2 matching 8 bases. CDR1 is SEHNR, CDR2 FQNEAQ, per germline (reference sequence). The V and J ends lost 4 bases and 0 bases, in that order; junction bases with no gene match: 8. There are 18 residues in the CDR3. CDR3 amino acids: CASSSRIAGFSGANVLTF. Here the CDR3 DNA reads TGTGCCAGCAGCTCCAGGATAGCGGGATTCTCTGGGGCCAACGTCCTGACTTTC.

This chain joins TRBV2 and TRBJ2-1; 16 bases line up with TRBD2. This CDR3 has 17 residues. Germline V lookup: CDR1 SNHLY, CDR2 FYNNEI. V gave up 6 bases and J gave up 2 bases; unmatched junction bases: 4. Here the CDR3 reads CASRGTSGRGPYNEQFF. The CDR3 DNA follows: TGTGCCAGCAGAGGGACTAGCGGGAGGGGGCCCTACAATGAGCAGTTCTTC.